The rows below give T cell receptor beta chains drawn from one sample of a study of T cell repertoires in cytomegalovirus infection. TCRdb redid the calling of the reads with MiXCR, one entry per CDR3 protein. The repertoire has approximately 260,000 distinct CDR3 sequences, about 20% of them found once; the top ten carry about 20%. The antigens of these receptors remain unknown. Material: cultured PBMCs, obtained from culture after CMV antigen stimulation. These receptor sequences come from a human donor in good health (CMV status not recorded). Some clones in this sample may be carry-over from other donors' samples. The CDR3 runs from the conserved cysteine through the conserved F or W. A D gene is named only where the DNA matches it firmly. Clone size, where shown, is once, few, many, or a class for clones that have expanded.

-	TRBV4-1	few	TRBJ2-7	CASSQGQDLYEQYF	TGCGCCAGCAGCCAAGGACAGGACCTCTACGAGCAGTACTTC
TRBD2	TRBV12-3/TRBV12-4	few	TRBJ2-3	CASSLGTSGVSTDTQYF	TGTGCCAGCAGTTTAGGGACTAGCGGGGTGAGCACAGATACGCAGTATTTT
-	TRBV12-3/TRBV12-4	-	TRBJ2-1	CASSLRTGYNEQFF	TGTGCCAGCAGTTTGAGGACCGGTTACAATGAGCAGTTCTTC
TRBD2	TRBV5-1	-	TRBJ2-1	CASSLKVPGGSQGNEQFF	TGCGCCAGCAGCTTGAAAGTTCCGGGAGGGTCCCAGGGGAATGAGCAGTTCTTC
TRBD1	TRBV7-4	-	TRBJ1-2	CASSLNPPGTGYGYTF	TGTGCCAGCAGCTTAAATCCTCCCGGGACAGGCTATGGCTACACCTTC
TRBD1	TRBV20-1	-	TRBJ2-7	CSTGTGYEQYF	TGCAGTACCGGGACAGGGTACGAGCAGTACTTC
TRBD1	TRBV19	few	TRBJ1-2	CASSRPPDRDRYYGYTF	TGTGCCAGTAGTCGACCACCGGACAGGGACCGTTACTATGGCTACACCTTC
-	TRBV28	few	TRBJ2-1	CASSLDRDEFF	TGTGCCAGCAGTTTAGATCGAGACGAGTTCTTC
TRBD1	TRBV11-2	few	TRBJ2-1	CASSSTGGLVNEQFF	TGTGCCAGCAGCTCGACAGGGGGCTTGGTTAATGAGCAGTTCTTC
TRBD1	TRBV7-2	many	TRBJ2-5	CASSSRDRGRETQYF	TGTGCCAGCAGCTCCCGGGACAGGGGGCGTGAGACCCAGTACTTC
-	TRBV6-5	many	TRBJ1-6	CASSYSGDSPLHF	TGTGCCAGCAGTTATTCAGGGGATTCACCCCTCCACTTT
-	TRBV27	many	TRBJ1-5	CASSLWVGGQPQHF	TGTGCCAGCAGTTTATGGGTTGGGGGTCAGCCCCAGCATTTT
-	TRBV13	-	TRBJ1-6	CASMRRGEGSSPLHF	TGTGCCAGCATGAGGAGAGGGGAAGGATCTTCACCCCTCCACTTT
-	TRBV19	few	TRBJ1-1	CASTSVALNTEAFF	TGTGCCAGTACCTCGGTGGCCTTGAACACTGAAGCTTTCTTT
-	TRBV12-3/TRBV12-4	few	TRBJ2-2	CASRPSSRGNTGELFF	TGTGCCAGCAGACCCTCCTCGCGGGGGAACACCGGGGAGCTGTTTTTT
-	TRBV28	-	TRBJ2-7	CASSLLAPLEQYF	TGTGCCAGCAGTTTATTAGCGCCCCTCGAGCAGTACTTC
TRBD1	TRBV6-2/TRBV6-3	few	TRBJ1-2	CASSYFGQGNYGYTF	TGTGCCAGCAGTTACTTCGGACAGGGCAACTATGGCTACACCTTC
-	TRBV6-2/TRBV6-3	-	TRBJ2-7	CASSYPWDSRGGEQYF	TGTGCCAGCAGTTACCCGTGGGACTCCCGGGGAGGCGAGCAGTACTTC
TRBD2	TRBV6-1	-	TRBJ2-3	CASSDSGGPTDTQYF	TGTGCCAGCAGTGATAGCGGGGGGCCCACAGATACGCAGTATTTT
-	TRBV12-3/TRBV12-4	-	TRBJ1-1	CASSSTVGRKTEAFF	TGTGCCAGCAGTTCTACCGTGGGCAGAAAAACTGAAGCTTTCTTT
-	TRBV20-1	few	TRBJ1-5	CSATQGSSQPQHF	TGCAGTGCTACCCAGGGGTCAAGTCAGCCCCAGCATTTT
TRBD1	TRBV6-6	few	TRBJ2-2	CASSFDRGPSGELFF	TGTGCCAGCAGCTTCGACAGGGGGCCTTCCGGGGAGCTGTTTTTT
-	TRBV4-1	few	TRBJ1-1	CASSQNKQGTEAFF	TGCGCCAGCAGCCAAAATAAGCAGGGGACTGAAGCTTTCTTT
TRBD2	TRBV5-4	few	TRBJ2-1	CASSPGLAGDVYNEQFF	TGTGCCAGCAGCCCAGGACTAGCGGGAGATGTCTACAATGAGCAGTTCTTC
TRBD2	TRBV14	few	TRBJ2-1	CASSPPGLAGVDEQFF	TGTGCCAGCAGCCCACCGGGACTAGCGGGAGTAGATGAGCAGTTCTTC
TRBD2	TRBV6-2/TRBV6-3	-	TRBJ2-7	CASSYLKTSGEQYF	TGTGCCAGCAGTTACCTCAAGACTAGCGGCGAGCAGTACTTC
TRBD1	TRBV29-1	-	TRBJ2-7	CSVGTGNNYEQYF	TGCAGCGTTGGGACAGGGAATAACTACGAGCAGTACTTC
-	TRBV18	-	TRBJ2-2	CASSAQTGELFF	TGTGCCAGTTCCGCTCAGACCGGGGAGCTGTTTTTT
-	TRBV4-1	few	TRBJ1-5	CASSQVMALGNQPQHF	TGCGCCAGCAGCCAAGTAATGGCATTAGGCAATCAGCCCCAGCATTTT
TRBD1	TRBV27	-	TRBJ2-7	CASKISGTGTYEQYF	TGTGCCAGCAAAATATCCGGGACAGGGACCTACGAGCAGTACTTC
-	TRBV5-1	-	TRBJ1-5	CASSLVLEWNQPQHF	TGCGCCAGCAGCTTGGTACTGGAATGGAATCAGCCCCAGCATTTT